This entry concerns a single T cell receptor (beta chain). Trimming cost V 4 bases and J 5 bases, with 18 bases left between them. Per germline, CDR1 SGHNT and CDR2 YYREEE (reference sequence). CDR3 length: 15 residues. This sample was included in a study of technical replicates of blood from four donors. Clones were sequenced by immunoSEQ multiplex PCR, and TCRdb holds only the in-frame ones, with some missing. In the table there are about 82,000 clones, 85% to 95% of which are singletons. Sequencing used T cells isolated from PBMCs. The source is a human donor in good health. The chain is built from TRBV5-4 and TRBJ1-2, with D unresolved. This CDR3 is CASSPPRSVSYGYTF. In DNA form, the CDR3 reads TGTGCCAGCAGCCCCCCACGATCAGTATCTTATGGCTACACCTTC.